This TCR beta chain was profiled in a study of T cell responses to AZD1222 COVID-19 vaccine. CDR1 is GTSNPN and CDR2 is SVGIG in the germline V gene (reference sequence). V trimming: 8 bases; J trimming: 0 bases; junction bases outside the gene matches: 9. The CDR3 runs 15 residues. Assay: immunoSEQ multiplex PCR; the TCRdb copy retains only in-frame clones and omits some. The table has about 130,000 clones, roughly 88% seen once; the top ten hold 4.5% to 7%. The rearrangement links TRBV30 to TRBJ2-2, with TRBD1 identical over 7 bases. The sequence was obtained from an adult who received the AZD1222 COVID-19 vaccine. This sample comprised peripheral blood, obtained 28 days after the second AZD1222 dose. The CDR3 protein is CAVLTGTANTGELFF. CDR3 DNA: TGTGCCGTACTAACCGGGACAGCGAACACCGGGGAGCTGTTTTTT. Based on the CDR3 plus reference TRBV30 and TRBJ2-2, the full variable domain is SQTIHQWPATLVQPVGSPLSLECTVEGTSNPNLYWYRQAAGRGLQLLFYSVGIGQISSEVPQNLSASRPQDRQFILSSKKLLLSDSGFYLCAVLTGTANTGELFFGEGSRLTVL.